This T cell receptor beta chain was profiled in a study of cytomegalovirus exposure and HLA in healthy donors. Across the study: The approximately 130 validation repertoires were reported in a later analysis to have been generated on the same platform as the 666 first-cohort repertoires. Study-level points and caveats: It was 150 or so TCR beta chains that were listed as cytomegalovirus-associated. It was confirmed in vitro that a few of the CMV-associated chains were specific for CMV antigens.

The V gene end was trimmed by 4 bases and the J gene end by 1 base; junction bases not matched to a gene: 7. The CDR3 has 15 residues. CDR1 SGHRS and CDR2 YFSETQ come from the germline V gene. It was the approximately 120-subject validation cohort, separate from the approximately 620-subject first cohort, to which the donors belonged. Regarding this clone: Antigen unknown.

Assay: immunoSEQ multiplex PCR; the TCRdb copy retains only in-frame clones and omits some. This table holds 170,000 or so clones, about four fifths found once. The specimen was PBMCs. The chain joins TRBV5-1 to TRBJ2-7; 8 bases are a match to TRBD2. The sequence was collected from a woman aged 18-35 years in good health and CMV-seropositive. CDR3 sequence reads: CASSPSGGFSYEQYF. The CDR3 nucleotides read TGCGCCAGCAGCCCAAGCGGGGGTTTTTCCTACGAGCAGTACTTC. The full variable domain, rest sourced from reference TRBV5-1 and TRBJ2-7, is KAGVTQTPRYLIKTRGQQVTLSCSPISGHRSVSWYQQTPGQGLQFLFEYFSETQRNKGNFPGRFSGRQFSNSRSEMNVSTLELGDSALYLCASSPSGGFSYEQYFGPGTRLTVT.